A selection of T cell receptor beta chains follows, all from one sample in a study of beta chain features in type 1 diabetes. The data were produced by immunoSEQ multiplex PCR, yet TCRdb's version contains in-frame clones alone and is incomplete. The sample lists roughly 120,000 clones; 40% were seen once. The sample consisted of stem cell memory CD4+ T cells from blood. These receptors were taken from a woman aged 18-35 years in good health. CDR3s include the opening cysteine and the closing phenylalanine or tryptophan. D genes are given only for firm matches. Clone size is not always given. Where it is, it says once, few, many or a class for expanded clones.

d_call,v_call,clone_size,j_call,cdr3_nt,cdr3_aa
-,TRBV5-5,-,TRBJ1-1,TGTGCCAGCAGCTTAACGGACACTGAAGCTTTCTTT,CASSLTDTEAFF
TRBD2,TRBV13,few,TRBJ2-3,TGTGCCAGCAGCTTCCTGACTAGCGCTAGCACAGATACGCAGTATTTT,CASSFLTSASTDTQYF
-,TRBV11-1,few,TRBJ2-1,TGTGCCAGCAGCTTATCCGGTCGTGAGCAGTTCTTC,CASSLSGREQFF
TRBD1,TRBV7-9,-,TRBJ1-2,TGTGCCAGCAGCTTGGGACAGGACTATGGCTACACCTTC,CASSLGQDYGYTF
-,TRBV15,-,TRBJ1-1,TGTGCCACCAGCAGAGGTTCTGTCTCGGCGGGCACTGAAGCTTTCTTT,CATSRGSVSAGTEAFF
TRBD1,TRBV27,few,TRBJ2-1,TGTGCCAGCAGGGGACAGGGTGCCCACAATGAGCAGTTCTTC,CASRGQGAHNEQFF
TRBD2,TRBV15,-,TRBJ2-1,TGTGCCACCAGCAGAGCTAGCGGGAGCTACAATGAGCAGTTCTTC,CATSRASGSYNEQFF
-,TRBV28,-,TRBJ2-2,TGTGCCAGTACCGGACAGACCACCGGGGAGCTGTTTTTT,CASTGQTTGELFF
-,TRBV7-2,-,TRBJ2-7,TGTGCCAGCAGCTTAGCTCGGGACTTCTTACCCTACGAGCAGTACTTC,CASSLARDFLPYEQYF
TRBD1,TRBV6-1,-,TRBJ1-5,TGTGCCAGCAGTGCGGACAGGGGGACAGGGCCCCAGCATTTT,CASSADRGTGPQHF
-,TRBV28,-,TRBJ2-1,TGTGCCAGCAGTTTATCAGGGTATGAGCAGTTCTTC,CASSLSGYEQFF
-,TRBV18,-,TRBJ1-1,TGTGCCAGCTCACCCTCCGGGGGGACGAACACTGAAGCTTTCTTT,CASSPSGGTNTEAFF
-,TRBV29-1,few,TRBJ1-5,TGCAGCGTCGCTACAGGGAATAGCAATCAGCCCCAGCATTTT,CSVATGNSNQPQHF
-,TRBV7-9,few,TRBJ1-3,TGTGCAGGCAGACAGAGCTCTGGAAACACCATATATTTT,CAGRQSSGNTIYF
-,TRBV6-6,few,TRBJ1-2,TGTGCCAGCAGCTCTCCTGCGGACAGACGTACCTATGGCTACACCTTC,CASSSPADRRTYGYTF
-,TRBV6-6,-,TRBJ2-6,TGTGCCAGCAGACTAAACTCGGGGGCCAACGTCCTGACTTTC,CASRLNSGANVLTF
TRBD1,TRBV29-1,few,TRBJ2-7,TGCAGTGCCCTTACAGGGGAATTGTACGAGCAGTACTTC,CSALTGELYEQYF
-,TRBV7-8,-,TRBJ1-2,TGTGCCAGCAGCTTAGCGAGGAAACAGGGAGATGGCTACACCTTC,CASSLARKQGDGYTF
-,TRBV27,-,TRBJ1-1,TGTGCCAGCAGTTTAGAGGGGGGGACTGAAGCTTTCTTT,CASSLEGGTEAFF
-,TRBV30,few,TRBJ1-1,TGTGCCTGGGGTTTGCCCATCCAGGGGGAAGCTTTCTTT,CAWGLPIQGEAFF
-,TRBV6-5,-,TRBJ1-2,TGTGCCAGCAGTTACGGGCTCTCTAACTATGGCTACACCTTC,CASSYGLSNYGYTF
-,TRBV5-1,few,TRBJ2-1,TGCGCCAGCAGCTTCGGTCGGGGATCCCACAATGAGCAGTTCTTC,CASSFGRGSHNEQFF
-,TRBV5-5,-,TRBJ2-4,TGTGCCAGCAGGGAAGTTAGCGGAAACATTCAGTACTTC,CASREVSGNIQYF
-,TRBV7-2,-,TRBJ2-7,TGTGCCAGCAGCCCCGCCACGGGGGTGAGGCTCCTGCGGCAGTACTTC,CASSPATGVRLLRQYF
-,TRBV25-1,-,TRBJ2-1,TGTGCCAGCAGTGGGAGGCGGGACAGCTCCAATGAGCAGTTCTTC,CASSGRRDSSNEQFF
TRBD2,TRBV5-1,-,TRBJ2-1,TGCGCCAGCAGCTACATAGCGGGAGGGTACAATGAGCAGTTCTTC,CASSYIAGGYNEQFF
-,TRBV6-6,-,TRBJ2-7,TGTGCCAGCAGTTATCCCCGGGACTCAGTCCCCTACGAGCAGTACTTC,CASSYPRDSVPYEQYF
TRBD2,TRBV14,-,TRBJ2-3,TGTGCCAGCAGCCTTTGGGCTAGCGGACGCACAGATACGCAGTATTTT,CASSLWASGRTDTQYF
TRBD1,TRBV5-1,-,TRBJ1-1,TGCGCCAGCAGGGACCAGGGGGGGAACACTGAAGCTTTCTTT,CASRDQGGNTEAFF
-,TRBV7-2,few,TRBJ1-2,TGTGCCAGCAGCTTACCCACAGTGGCCTATGGCTACACCTTC,CASSLPTVAYGYTF
-,TRBV11-2,few,TRBJ2-5,TGTGCCAGCAGCCCAACAGGGTCGGAGACCCAGTACTTC,CASSPTGSETQYF
TRBD1,TRBV28,-,TRBJ1-2,TGTGCCAGCAGTTTCGGAGTAGGTTGGGACAGGACCATCAATGGCTACACCTTC,CASSFGVGWDRTINGYTF
TRBD2,TRBV7-8,few,TRBJ2-3,TGTGCCAGCAGACCGTACCCTAGCGGGAGTGTGGATACGCAGTATTTT,CASRPYPSGSVDTQYF
-,TRBV9,-,TRBJ2-1,TGTGCCAGCAGCGTAGTGGGAAGCAGGGGTTACAATGAGCAGTTCTTC,CASSVVGSRGYNEQFF
-,TRBV12-5,few,TRBJ2-6,TGTGCTAGTGGTTCAGGGGATGCCGGGGCCAACGTCCTGACTTTC,CASGSGDAGANVLTF
-,TRBV7-3,-,TRBJ2-7,TGTGCCAGCAGCTTAGAACGAGGGTCCGAGCAGTACTTC,CASSLERGSEQYF
TRBD2,TRBV6-5,-,TRBJ2-7,TGTGCCAGCAGACTCGGACTAGCGGGTGTCTACGAGCAGTACTTC,CASRLGLAGVYEQYF
-,TRBV4-1,-,TRBJ1-5,TGCGCCAGCAGCCAGCACCCCGTCCCGCTCACCGGTCAAATCATCACCCAGCATTTT,CASSQHPVPLTGQIITQHF
-,TRBV19,-,TRBJ2-5,TGTGCCGTCCCGGTAGAGACCCAGTACTTC,CAVPVETQYF
-,TRBV27,-,TRBJ1-1,TGTGCCAGCAGTTTCTCAAGGGGCGGCACTGAAGCTTTCTTT,CASSFSRGGTEAFF
TRBD2,TRBV19,-,TRBJ2-3,TGTGCCAGTAGTCCCATGGGGACTAGCGGAGATACGCAGTATTTT,CASSPMGTSGDTQYF
TRBD1,TRBV2,-,TRBJ1-2,TGTGCCAGCAGCAGTACAGGGGCCGCCTATGGCTACACCTTC,CASSSTGAAYGYTF
-,TRBV5-5,-,TRBJ2-7,TGTGCCAGCAGCTTTGGCCGCCCAGGGGATGACGAGCAGTACTTC,CASSFGRPGDDEQYF
-,TRBV11-2,few,TRBJ2-1,TGTGCCAGCAGAGCCCTAGCCAATGAGCAGTTCTTC,CASRALANEQFF
-,TRBV18,-,TRBJ2-5,TGTGCCAGCTCACTTCGGACTGACGGAGAGACCCAGTACTTC,CASSLRTDGETQYF
TRBD1,TRBV4-2,-,TRBJ1-1,TGTGCCATCGGGACAGGGGTGCTACGGGGGACTGAAGCTTTCTTT,CAIGTGVLRGTEAFF
TRBD1,TRBV18,few,TRBJ1-1,TGTGCCAGCTCACAAGATCTTCTTGGACAGGGAGGAGGGACTGAAGCTTTCTTT,CASSQDLLGQGGGTEAFF
-,TRBV5-1,-,TRBJ1-1,TGCGCCAGCAGGACAGGAAACACTGAAGCTTTCTTT,CASRTGNTEAFF
TRBD2,TRBV7-2,-,TRBJ2-1,TGTGCCAGCAGCACATACGGGTGGGGCGGGGGGACCTACAATGAGCAGTTCTTC,CASSTYGWGGGTYNEQFF
TRBD2,TRBV27,-,TRBJ2-7,TGTGCCAGCAGTTTTAGCGGGGACACTAGCGAGCAGTACTTC,CASSFSGDTSEQYF
TRBD1,TRBV5-4,-,TRBJ2-3,TGTGCCAGCAGCTTGGTGGGACAGGGGACAGATACGCAGTATTTT,CASSLVGQGTDTQYF
TRBD2,TRBV7-8,-,TRBJ2-7,TGTGCCAGCAGCTTAGTCTGGACGGCGGGAGTAAGGTACTTC,CASSLVWTAGVRYF
-,TRBV28,-,TRBJ1-2,TGTGCCAGCAGTTTACAGGGCTATGGCTACACCTTC,CASSLQGYGYTF
TRBD1,TRBV7-2,-,TRBJ1-4,TGTGCCAGCAGCCCGGGACAGGTGGGCGAAAAACTGTTTTTT,CASSPGQVGEKLFF
-,TRBV25-1,-,TRBJ1-2,TGTGCCAGCAGTGCCGCGACAGGCCCTGGCTACACCTTC,CASSAATGPGYTF
-,TRBV5-1,-,TRBJ1-3,TGCGCCAGCAGCTTGGTCGGGGGGGCTCCGGGAAACACCATATATTTT,CASSLVGGAPGNTIYF
TRBD1,TRBV5-6,few,TRBJ2-2,TGTGCCAGCAGCATGCAGGGGGCCACCGGGGAGCTGTTTTTT,CASSMQGATGELFF